Shown below are 11 T cell receptor beta chains from a single sample sequenced in a study of technical replicates of blood from several donors (dated by TCRdb to the late 2010s). Library generation was performed with the immunoSEQ multiplex PCR assay. What TCRdb holds here is the immuneACCESS table cut down to in-frame rearrangements. Part of the clones is not present; checked against another copy, under half of the missing clones reflect an unresolved V gene, and the others are unexplained. This sample has over 50,000 clones in its table, and approximately 84% of those were observed once. Jointly, the top ten make up 5.1% of the sample. Sequences were obtained from PBMCs. The receptor set was obtained from a human donor in good health. Some clones in this sample may be carry-over from other donors' samples.

This chain uses TRBV4-3 with TRBJ2-3; D may be TRBD2 (5 bases). Looked up from germline, CDR1 is LGHNA and CDR2 is YSLEER. Deletions cut 0 bases from V and 4 bases from J, with 8 bases between. The CDR3 length is 14 residues. The CDR3, as DNA: TGCGCCAGCAGCCAAGATCGGGGTCCAGATACGCAGTATTTT. Translating gives CASSQDRGPDTQYF.

This chain uses TRBV4-3 with TRBJ2-7; 9 nucleotides align to TRBD2. The length of the CDR3 is 15 residues. Germline loops: CDR1 LGHNA, CDR2 YSLEER. J lost 7 bases, V lost 4 bases, and 11 bases had no gene match. CDR3 DNA sequence: TGCGCCAGCAGCCCCTGGGGCGGGAGGGCCGAAGAGCAGTACTTC. Its protein is CASSPWGGRAEEQYF.

V is TRBV19 and J is TRBJ1-4; no reliable D call. This CDR3 spans 15 amino acids. V was cut by 6 bases and J by 8 bases, with 19 bases left in between. The germline CDR1 and CDR2 sequences are LNHDA and SQIVND (reference sequence). The CDR3 reads CASRAPPGEGEKLFF. The CDR3 nucleotides read TGTGCCAGTAGGGCCCCGCCCGGGGAAGGGGAAAAACTGTTTTTT.

V and J are TRBV7-6 and TRBJ1-1; 8 bases agree with TRBD1. The CDR3 totals 13 residues. Germline V gene lookup returns CDR1 SGHVS and CDR2 FNYEAQ. With V trimmed by 7 bases and J by 4 bases, 5 bases remained unmatched. The CDR3: CASTSRGLTEAFF. CDR3 coding DNA: TGTGCCAGCACCTCCAGGGGGCTCACTGAAGCTTTCTTT.

The J gene is TRBJ2-7, the V gene TRBV2, with 10 nucleotides matching TRBD1. Germline loops: CDR1 SNHLY, CDR2 FYNNEI. Germline trimming cut 4 bases from V and 6 bases from J; bases unmatched to any gene: 6. This CDR3 has 14 amino acids. This CDR3 reads CASSGQGALGEQYF. The CDR3 DNA sequence: TGTGCCAGCAGTGGACAGGGGGCGCTGGGCGAGCAGTACTTC.

The V and J genes are TRBV19 and TRBJ1-4, with D possibly TRBD1 on 5 matching bases. The CDR3 is made up of 15 amino acids. The V and J ends lost 5 bases and 6 bases respectively, with 16 bases between them. CDR1 LNHDA and CDR2 SQIVND come from the germline V gene (reference sequence). CDR3 sequence reads: CASSGGGPGDEKLFF. CDR3 DNA sequence: TGTGCCAGTAGTGGGGGAGGGCCCGGGGATGAAAAACTGTTTTTT.

The J gene is TRBJ1-1, the V gene TRBV6-5; D may be TRBD1 (5 bases). Deletions cut 6 bases from V and 0 bases from J, with 14 bases between. This CDR3 is built from 15 residues. From germline, CDR1 is MNHEY and CDR2 SVGAGI. The CDR3 DNA reads TGTGCCAGCAGCCCGGGAGGGGCTATGAACACTGAAGCTTTCTTT. Translation gives CASSPGGAMNTEAFF.

The V and J genes are TRBV2 and TRBJ2-2; 10 bases align to TRBD2. Germline CDR1 and CDR2: SNHLY and FYNNEI. V lost 6 bases and J lost 0; bases outside the gene matches: 4. The CDR3 is 16 amino acids. The CDR3 spells CASRDGLAANTGELFF. DNA for the CDR3: TGTGCCAGCAGAGACGGACTAGCGGCGAACACCGGGGAGCTGTTTTTT.

The rearrangement uses TRBV7-9 and TRBJ2-7; 7 bases fit TRBD2. The CDR3 is 13 residues long. In germline, CDR1 is SEHNR, CDR2 FQNEAQ (reference sequence). The V and J ends lost 6 bases and 5 bases, in that order; junction bases with no gene match: 7. CDR3 protein: CASRGGSFNEQYF. As DNA, the CDR3 is TGTGCCAGCAGGGGAGGGAGTTTCAACGAGCAGTACTTC.

This chain connects TRBV4-2 to TRBJ1-1; D may be TRBD1 (6 bases). The CDR3 sequence is 16 residues long. V shed 5 bases and J shed 1 base, with 17 bases lying between them. CDR1 LGHNA and CDR2 YNFKEQ come from the germline V gene. The CDR3 DNA is TGTGCCAGCAGCTACCTCCGGGACATCCAGAACACTGAAGCTTTCTTT. Translating gives CASSYLRDIQNTEAFF.

The gene calls are TRBV30 and TRBJ2-7; 8 positions agree with TRBD1. J gave up 3 bases and V 0 bases, and 1 base lay outside the gene matches. This CDR3 region has 13 residues. Germline CDR1 reads GTSNPN; CDR2 reads SVGIG (reference sequence). The CDR3 here is CAWSVQGGYEQYF. CDR3 DNA sequence: TGTGCCTGGAGTGTACAGGGGGGCTACGAGCAGTACTTC.